Sequencing of this T cell receptor beta chain was carried out in a study of CD8 T cells in Susac syndrome. Random hexamers served to reverse transcribe roughly 0.45 to 1 ug RNA. TCRdb reprocessed the immunoSEQ multiplex PCR reads with MiXCR, giving one entry per CDR3 protein. The data contain tens of thousands of distinct CDR3 sequences, just over 90% of them singletons. The germline V and J ends were trimmed by 5 bases and 8 bases, with 18 bases remaining between them. The CDR3 length is 13 residues. Germline V gene sequence: CDR1 DFQATT, CDR2 SNEGSKA (reference sequence). This TCR came from a human donor with Susac syndrome. The genes are TRBV20-1 and TRBJ1-2; no clear D gene. The sample comprised CD4+ T cells from PBMCs. CDR3 region: CSAFRMGYWGYTF. CDR3 DNA sequence: TGCAGTGCTTTCCGGATGGGGTACTGGGGCTACACCTTC.